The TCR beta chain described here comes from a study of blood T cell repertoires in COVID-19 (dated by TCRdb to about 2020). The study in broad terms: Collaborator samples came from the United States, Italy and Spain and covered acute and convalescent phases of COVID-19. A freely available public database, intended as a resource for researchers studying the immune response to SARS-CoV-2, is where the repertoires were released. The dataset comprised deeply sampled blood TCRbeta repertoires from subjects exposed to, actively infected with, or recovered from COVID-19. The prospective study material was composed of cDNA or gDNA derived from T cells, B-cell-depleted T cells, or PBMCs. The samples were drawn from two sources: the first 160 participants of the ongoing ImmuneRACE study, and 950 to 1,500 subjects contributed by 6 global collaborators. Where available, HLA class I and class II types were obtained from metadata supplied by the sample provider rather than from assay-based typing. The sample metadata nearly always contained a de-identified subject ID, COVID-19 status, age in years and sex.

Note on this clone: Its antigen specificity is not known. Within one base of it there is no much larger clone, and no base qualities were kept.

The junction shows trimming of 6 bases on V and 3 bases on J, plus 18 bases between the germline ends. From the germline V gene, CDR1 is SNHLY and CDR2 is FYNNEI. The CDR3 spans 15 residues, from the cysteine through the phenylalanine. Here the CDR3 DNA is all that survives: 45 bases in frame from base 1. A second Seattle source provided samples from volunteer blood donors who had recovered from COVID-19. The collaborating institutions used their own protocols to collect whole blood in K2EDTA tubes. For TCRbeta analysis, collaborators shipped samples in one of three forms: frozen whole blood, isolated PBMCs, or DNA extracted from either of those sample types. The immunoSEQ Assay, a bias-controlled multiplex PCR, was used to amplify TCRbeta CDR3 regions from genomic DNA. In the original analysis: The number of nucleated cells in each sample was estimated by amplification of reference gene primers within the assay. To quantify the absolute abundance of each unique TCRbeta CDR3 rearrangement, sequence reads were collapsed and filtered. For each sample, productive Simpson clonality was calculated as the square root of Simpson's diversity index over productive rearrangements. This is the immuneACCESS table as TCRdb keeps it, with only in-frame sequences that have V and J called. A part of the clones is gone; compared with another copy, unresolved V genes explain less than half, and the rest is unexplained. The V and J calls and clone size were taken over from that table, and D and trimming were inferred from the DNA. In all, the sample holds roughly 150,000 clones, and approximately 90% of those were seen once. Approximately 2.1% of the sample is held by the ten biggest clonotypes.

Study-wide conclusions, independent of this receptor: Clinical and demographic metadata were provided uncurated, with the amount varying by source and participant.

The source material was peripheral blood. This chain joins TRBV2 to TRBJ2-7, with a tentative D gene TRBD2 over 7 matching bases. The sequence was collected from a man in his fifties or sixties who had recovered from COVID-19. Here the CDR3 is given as CASRPGGGGYYEQYF. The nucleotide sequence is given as TGTGCCAGCAGGCCAGGAGGGGGGGGTTACTACGAGCAGTACTTC.